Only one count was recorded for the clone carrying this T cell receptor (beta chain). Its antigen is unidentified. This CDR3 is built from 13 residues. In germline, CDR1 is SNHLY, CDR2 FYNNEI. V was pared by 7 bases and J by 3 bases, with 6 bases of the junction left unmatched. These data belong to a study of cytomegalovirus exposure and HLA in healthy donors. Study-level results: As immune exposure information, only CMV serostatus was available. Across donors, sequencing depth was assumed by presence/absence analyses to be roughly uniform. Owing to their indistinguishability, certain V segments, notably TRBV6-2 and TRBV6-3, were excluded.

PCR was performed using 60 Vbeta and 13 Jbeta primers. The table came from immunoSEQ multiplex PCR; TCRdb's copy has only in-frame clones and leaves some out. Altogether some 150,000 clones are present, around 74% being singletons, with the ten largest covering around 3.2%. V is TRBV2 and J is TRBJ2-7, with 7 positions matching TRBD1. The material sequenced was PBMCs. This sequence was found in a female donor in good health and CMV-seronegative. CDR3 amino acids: CASKVTGFYEQYF. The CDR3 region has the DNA TGTGCCAGCAAGGTGACAGGGTTCTACGAGCAGTACTTC.